This T cell receptor beta chain appears in the sequencing data of a study of blood T cell repertoires in COVID-19. Background on the study: Sources were T cells, B-cell-depleted T cells, or PBMCs; the material itself was cDNA or gDNA.

Germline assignment: CDR1 SGHRS and CDR2 YFSETQ. Trimming removed 4 bases from V and 2 bases from J; junction bases left unmatched: 3. The CDR3 loop spans 15 amino acids. Clones were read by immunoSEQ multiplex PCR, and TCRdb kept only the in-frame ones, dropping some. The sample lists 150,000 to 200,000 clones; approximately 86% were seen once. The specimen was peripheral blood. The chain recombines TRBV5-1 with TRBJ2-7, with 13 bases that match TRBD2. The receptor's source is a man aged 45-65 years with active or convalescent COVID-19. CDR3 nucleotide sequence: TGCGCCAGCAGCGGGACTAGCGGGATACCCTACGAGCAGTACTTC. It yields the protein CASSGTSGIPYEQYF.